These 16 T cell receptor beta chains originate from one sample sequenced in a study of blood T cell repertoires in COVID-19. Libraries were prepared by immunoSEQ multiplex PCR; TCRdb keeps only in-frame clonotypes and omits some of them. The sample has around 190,000 clones, more than 75% seen once. The sequencing input was peripheral blood. The receptor source for this set is a woman between 40 and 55 years old with COVID-19, enrolled during active disease.

The chain couples TRBV19 to TRBJ2-6, with TRBD1 as a possible D gene (5 bases). V was cut by 7 bases and J by 2 bases, with 12 bases left in between. Germline lookup yields CDR1 LNHDA and CDR2 SQIVND (reference sequence). This CDR3 has 15 residues. The CDR3 DNA sequence: TGTGCCAGTAACCAGGGTCAGACTGGGGCCAACGTCCTGACTTTC. It is translated as CASNQGQTGANVLTF.

The chain employs TRBV6-5 and TRBJ2-7; D is unclear. This CDR3 has 12 residues. V dropped 6 bases and J dropped 3 bases, with 9 bases sitting between them. Germline V gene lookup returns CDR1 MNHEY and CDR2 SVGAGI. The CDR3 here is CASSPDLYEQYF. In DNA form, the CDR3 reads TGTGCCAGCAGCCCAGATCTCTACGAGCAGTACTTC.

V gene TRBV7-8 combines with J gene TRBJ2-2; 10 nucleotides align to TRBD1. Germline CDR1 and CDR2: SGHVS and FQNEAQ. The CDR3 is 17 residues long. V lost 4 bases to trimming and J lost 4 bases; unmatched junction nucleotides: 9. Here the CDR3 DNA reads TGTGCCAGCAGCTCGCGGACAGGGGGGTTCGGCACCGGGGAGCTGTTTTTT. Protein sequence: CASSSRTGGFGTGELFF.

The table lists this clone with many counts. V usage is TRBV15 and J usage is TRBJ2-2; 9 nucleotides align to TRBD2. V lost 0 bases to trimming and J lost 4 bases; unmatched junction nucleotides: 6. Germline loops: CDR1 LNHNV, CDR2 YYDKDF (reference sequence). CDR3 length: 17 residues. CDR3 bases: TGTGCCACCAGCAGAGAGACAGCGGGGGGAACCACCGGGGAGCTGTTTTTT. Translating it yields CATSRETAGGTTGELFF.

The rearrangement joins TRBV24-1 to TRBJ2-4; a weak D match, TRBD1 (6 bases). Germline CDR1 and CDR2: KGHDR and SFDVKD. V was clipped by 2 bases and J by 0 bases, with 13 bases between them. The CDR3 consists of 17 residues. CDR3 sequence: CATSDYDRSGAKNIQYF. The CDR3 bases are TGTGCCACCAGTGATTATGACAGGTCTGGAGCCAAAAACATTCAGTACTTC.

The rearrangement uses TRBV5-1 and TRBJ1-1, with TRBD1 matching over 8 bases. V gave up 1 base and J gave up 8 bases; unmatched junction bases: 7. Germline CDR1 reads SGHRS; CDR2 reads YFSETQ. The CDR3 extends over 14 amino acids. The CDR3 loop reads CASSLYQGAGEAFF. CDR3 nucleotides: TGCGCCAGCAGCTTGTATCAGGGGGCAGGCGAAGCTTTCTTT.

The gene calls are TRBV7-2 and TRBJ1-2; 7 nucleotides align to TRBD1. After removal of 4 bases from V and 3 bases from J, the junction contained 8 bases not matched to a gene. The germline CDR1 and CDR2 sequences are SGHTA and FQGNSA. The CDR3 has 15 amino acids. CDR3 sequence reads: CASSSTDRDYYGYTF. In DNA form, the CDR3 reads TGTGCCAGCAGCTCGACCGACAGGGACTACTATGGCTACACCTTC.

The chain links TRBV5-5 to TRBJ2-2; a possible D gene is TRBD1 (6 bases). CDR1 is SGHKS, CDR2 YYEKEE, per germline (reference sequence). V lost 1 base, J lost 5 bases, and 12 bases lay in between. The CDR3 length is 15 residues. The CDR3 nucleotides read TGTGCCAGCAGCTTGTTGGCAGGGGTAACCGGGGAGCTGTTTTTT. As protein: CASSLLAGVTGELFF.

The V call is TRBV7-2, the J call TRBJ2-3; possibly TRBD2 for D (6 bases). Per the germline V gene, CDR1 is SGHTA and CDR2 is FQGNSA. This CDR3 has 15 amino acids. The V and J ends lost 2 bases and 1 base respectively, with 10 bases between them. The DNA for the CDR3 is TGTGCCAGCAGCTTAATAACGGGGGGCACAGATACGCAGTATTTT. Translated, it gives CASSLITGGTDTQYF.

The rearrangement links TRBV24-1 to TRBJ2-2; perhaps TRBD2 as D (5 bases). CDR3 length: 13 residues. V dropped 6 bases and J dropped 4 bases, with 8 bases sitting between them. Per germline, CDR1 KGHDR and CDR2 SFDVKD. The CDR3 region is CATSLSGTGELFF. The DNA of the CDR3 is TGTGCCACCAGTTTGAGCGGCACCGGGGAGCTGTTTTTT.

Only one count was recorded for this clone. This rearrangement joins TRBV3-1 (or the pseudogene TRBV3-2) to TRBJ2-7; tentative D call: TRBD2 (5 bases). This CDR3 has 14 amino acids. Trimming shortened V by 4 bases and J by 3 bases, and 13 bases separated the two germline ends. The germline gives CDR1 LGHDT, CDR2 YNNKEL (reference sequence). The chain's CDR3 is CASSPHSADYEQYF. The CDR3 bases are TGTGCCAGCAGCCCCCACTCAGCGGACTACGAGCAGTACTTC.

The chain uses TRBV5-1 and TRBJ1-3, with a tentative D call TRBD1 (6 bases). The CDR3 is made up of 16 amino acids. Germline V lookup: CDR1 SGHRS, CDR2 YFSETQ. Trimming stripped 4 bases from V and 0 bases from J, with 14 bases between. CDR3 nucleotides: TGCGCCAGCAGCCATGCAGACAGGAACTCTGGAAACACCATATATTTT. It encodes CASSHADRNSGNTIYF.

This clone was observed a handful of times. This chain links TRBV18 with TRBJ1-5; TRBD1 is a possible D gene (6 bases). The germline V gene has CDR1 KGHSH and CDR2 LQKENI. With 3 bases removed from V and 1 base from J, the gap between germline ends came to 16 bases. The length of the CDR3 is 17 residues. The CDR3 protein is CASSPGRGRGSNQPQHF. CDR3 DNA sequence: TGTGCCAGCTCACCGGGGAGGGGGAGAGGAAGCAATCAGCCCCAGCATTTT.

This clone was counted a few times. The CDR3 nucleotides are TGTGCCAGTAGTATAGATGCCCCCGGGACAACATACTATGGCTACACCTTC. This encodes CASSIDAPGTTYYGYTF. The rearrangement links TRBV19 to TRBJ1-2, with a weak D call TRBD1 (6 bases). V was clipped by 0 bases and J by 3 bases, with 17 bases between them. Germline CDR1 LNHDA, CDR2 SQIVND (reference sequence). The CDR3 loop spans 17 amino acids.

The chain carries TRBV13 and TRBJ2-7; D is unresolved. In germline, CDR1 is PRHDT, CDR2 FYEKMQ (reference sequence). The CDR3 covers 11 residues. Trimming stripped 5 bases from V and 3 bases from J, with 5 bases between. In nucleotides, the CDR3 is TGTGCCAGCAGCGCCTACTACGAGCAGTACTTC. Its protein is CASSAYYEQYF.

The gene calls are TRBV14 and TRBJ2-5; maybe TRBD2 (6 bases). Germline loops: CDR1 SGHDN, CDR2 FVKESK. Trimming pared 0 bases from V and 1 base from J, leaving 12 bases between. This CDR3 is built from 16 residues. The CDR3 DNA reads as TGTGCCAGCAGCCAAGAGCTTGGGGGGTCCCAAGAGACCCAGTACTTC. Translated, it gives CASSQELGGSQETQYF.